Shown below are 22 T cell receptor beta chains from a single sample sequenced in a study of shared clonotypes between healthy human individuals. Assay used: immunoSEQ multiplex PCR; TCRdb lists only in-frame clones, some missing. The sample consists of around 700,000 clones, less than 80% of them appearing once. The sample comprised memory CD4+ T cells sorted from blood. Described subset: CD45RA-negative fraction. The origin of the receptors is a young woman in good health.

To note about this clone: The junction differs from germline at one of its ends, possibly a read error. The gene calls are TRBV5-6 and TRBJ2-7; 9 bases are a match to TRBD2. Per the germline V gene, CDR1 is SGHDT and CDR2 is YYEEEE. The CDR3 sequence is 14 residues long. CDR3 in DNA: TGTGCCAGCAGCTTGGCCCTAGCGGGAAACGAGCAGCACTTC. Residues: CASSLALAGNEQHF.

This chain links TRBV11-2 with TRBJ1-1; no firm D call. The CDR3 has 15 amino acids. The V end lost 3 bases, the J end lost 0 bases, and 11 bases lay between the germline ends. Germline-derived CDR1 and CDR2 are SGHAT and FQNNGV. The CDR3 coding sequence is TGTGCCAGCAGCTTGGGCGGTGGTCTGAACACTGAAGCTTTCTTT. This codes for CASSLGGGLNTEAFF.

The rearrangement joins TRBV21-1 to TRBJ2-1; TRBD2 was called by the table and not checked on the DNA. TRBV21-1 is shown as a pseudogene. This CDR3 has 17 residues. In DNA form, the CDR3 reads TGTGCCAGCAGCAAATCCGTACTAGCGGGAGTCCACAATGAGCAGTTCTTC. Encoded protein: CASSKSVLAGVHNEQFF.

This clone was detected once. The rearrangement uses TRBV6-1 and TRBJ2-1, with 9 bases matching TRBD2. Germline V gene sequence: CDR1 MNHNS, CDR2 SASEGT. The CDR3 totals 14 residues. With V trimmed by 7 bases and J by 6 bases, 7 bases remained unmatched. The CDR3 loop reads CASKPGLASNEQFF. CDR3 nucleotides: TGTGCCAGCAAACCGGGACTAGCTAGCAATGAGCAGTTCTTC.

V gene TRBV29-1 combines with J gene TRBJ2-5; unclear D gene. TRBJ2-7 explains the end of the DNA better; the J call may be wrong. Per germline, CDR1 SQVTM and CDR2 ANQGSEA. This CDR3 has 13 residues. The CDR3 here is CSAAGPSTYEQYF. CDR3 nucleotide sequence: TGCAGCGCTGCAGGACCCTCAACCTACGAGCAGTACTTC.

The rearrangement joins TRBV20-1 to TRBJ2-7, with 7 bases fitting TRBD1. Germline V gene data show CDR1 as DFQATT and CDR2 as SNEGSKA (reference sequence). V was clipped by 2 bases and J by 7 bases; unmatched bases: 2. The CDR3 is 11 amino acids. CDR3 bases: TGCAGTGCTAGAACAGGGGAGGAGCAGTACTTC. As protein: CSARTGEEQYF.

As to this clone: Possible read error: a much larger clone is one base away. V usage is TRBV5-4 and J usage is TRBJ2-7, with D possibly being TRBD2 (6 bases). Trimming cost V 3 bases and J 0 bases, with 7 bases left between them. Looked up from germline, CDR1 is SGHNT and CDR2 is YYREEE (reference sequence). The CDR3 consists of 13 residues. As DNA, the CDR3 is TGTGCCAGCAGCTCGGGGGACTCCTACGAGCAGTACTTC. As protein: CASSSGDSYEQYF.

CDR3 protein: CAWSVLGKRLVYGYTF. CDR3 DNA: TGTGCCTGGAGTGTACTGGGGAAGCGCCTGGTCTATGGCTACACCTTC. V gene TRBV30 combines with J gene TRBJ1-2, with D unclear. V was cut by 0 bases and J by 4 bases, with 18 bases left in between. Germline V lookup: CDR1 GTSNPN, CDR2 SVGIG (reference sequence). The length of the CDR3 is 16 residues.

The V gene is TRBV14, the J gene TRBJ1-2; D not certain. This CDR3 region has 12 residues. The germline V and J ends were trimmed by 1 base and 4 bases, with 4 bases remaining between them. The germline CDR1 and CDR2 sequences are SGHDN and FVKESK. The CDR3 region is CASSQAGYGYTF. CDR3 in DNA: TGTGCCAGCAGCCAAGCAGGCTATGGCTACACCTTC.

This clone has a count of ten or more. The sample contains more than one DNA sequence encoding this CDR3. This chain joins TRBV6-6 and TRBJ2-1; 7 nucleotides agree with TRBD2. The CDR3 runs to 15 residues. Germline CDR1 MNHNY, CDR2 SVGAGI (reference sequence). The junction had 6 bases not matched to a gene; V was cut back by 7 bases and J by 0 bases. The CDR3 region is CASTTGGSSYNEQFF. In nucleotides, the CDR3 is TGTGCCAGCACCACCGGGGGGAGCTCCTACAATGAGCAGTTCTTC.

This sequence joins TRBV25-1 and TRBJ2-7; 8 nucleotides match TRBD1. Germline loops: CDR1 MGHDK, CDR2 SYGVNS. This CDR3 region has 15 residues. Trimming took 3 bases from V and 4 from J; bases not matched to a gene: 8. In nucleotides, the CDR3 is TGTGCCAGCAGTGACGAAGGGACAGGCAAATACGAGCAGTACTTC. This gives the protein CASSDEGTGKYEQYF.

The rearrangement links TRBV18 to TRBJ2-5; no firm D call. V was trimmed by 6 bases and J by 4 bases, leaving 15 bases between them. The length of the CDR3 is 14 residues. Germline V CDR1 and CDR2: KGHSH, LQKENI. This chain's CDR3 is CASSPGSGPETQYF. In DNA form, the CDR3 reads TGTGCCAGCTCCCCCGGTTCGGGTCCAGAGACCCAGTACTTC.

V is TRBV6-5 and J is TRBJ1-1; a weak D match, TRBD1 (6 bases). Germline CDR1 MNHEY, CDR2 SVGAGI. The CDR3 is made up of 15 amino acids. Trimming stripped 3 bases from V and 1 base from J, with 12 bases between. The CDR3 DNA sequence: TGTGCCAGCAGTTATTCAGGGACACCGAACACTGAAGCTTTCTTT. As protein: CASSYSGTPNTEAFF.

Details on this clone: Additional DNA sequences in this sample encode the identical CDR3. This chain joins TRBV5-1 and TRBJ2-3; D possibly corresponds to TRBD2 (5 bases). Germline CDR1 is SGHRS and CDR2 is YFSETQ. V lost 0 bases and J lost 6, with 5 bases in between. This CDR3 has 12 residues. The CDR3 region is CASSLAGDTQYF. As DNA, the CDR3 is TGCGCCAGCAGCTTGGCGGGGGATACGCAGTATTTT.

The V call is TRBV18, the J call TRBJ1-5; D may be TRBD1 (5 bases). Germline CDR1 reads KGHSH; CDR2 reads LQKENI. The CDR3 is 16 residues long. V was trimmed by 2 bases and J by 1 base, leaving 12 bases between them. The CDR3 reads CASSPWGRNSNQPQHF. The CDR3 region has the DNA TGTGCCAGCTCACCATGGGGCAGGAACAGCAATCAGCCCCAGCATTTT.

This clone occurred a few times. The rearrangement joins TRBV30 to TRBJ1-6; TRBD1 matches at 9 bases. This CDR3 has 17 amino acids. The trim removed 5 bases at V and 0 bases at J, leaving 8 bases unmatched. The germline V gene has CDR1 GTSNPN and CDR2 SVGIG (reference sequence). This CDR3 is CAWSRDRVPSYNSPLHF. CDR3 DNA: TGTGCCTGGTCGCGGGACAGGGTCCCCTCCTATAATTCACCCCTCCACTTT.

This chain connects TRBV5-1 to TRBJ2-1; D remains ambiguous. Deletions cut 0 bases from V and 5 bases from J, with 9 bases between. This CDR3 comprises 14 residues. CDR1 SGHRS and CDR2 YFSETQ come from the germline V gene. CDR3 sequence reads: CASSLAGKNNEQFF. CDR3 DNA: TGCGCCAGCAGCTTGGCCGGCAAAAACAATGAGCAGTTCTTC.

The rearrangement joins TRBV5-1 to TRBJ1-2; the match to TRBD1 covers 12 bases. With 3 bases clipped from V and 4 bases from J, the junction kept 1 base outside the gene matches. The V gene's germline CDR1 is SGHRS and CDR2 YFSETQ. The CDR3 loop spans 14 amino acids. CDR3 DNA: TGCGCCAGCAGCTGGGACAGGGGGCCCTATGGCTACACCTTC. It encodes CASSWDRGPYGYTF.

The CDR3 region is CSVGGAASMGAFTDTQYF. CDR3 in DNA: TGCAGCGTTGGTGGGGCCGCTAGCATGGGCGCCTTCACAGATACGCAGTATTTT. V usage is TRBV29-1 and J usage is TRBJ2-3; D might be TRBD1 or TRBD2, each matching 5 bases. Per the germline V gene, CDR1 is SQVTM and CDR2 is ANQGSEA. The CDR3 covers 18 residues. The V gene lost 4 bases and the J gene lost 2 bases, with 25 bases spanning the gap.

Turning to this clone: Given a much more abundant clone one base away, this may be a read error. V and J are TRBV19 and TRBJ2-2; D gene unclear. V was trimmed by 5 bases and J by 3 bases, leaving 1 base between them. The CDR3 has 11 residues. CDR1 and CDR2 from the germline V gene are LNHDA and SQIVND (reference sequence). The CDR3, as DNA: TGTGCCAGTAGTTACACCGGGGAGCTGTTTTTT. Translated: CASSYTGELFF.

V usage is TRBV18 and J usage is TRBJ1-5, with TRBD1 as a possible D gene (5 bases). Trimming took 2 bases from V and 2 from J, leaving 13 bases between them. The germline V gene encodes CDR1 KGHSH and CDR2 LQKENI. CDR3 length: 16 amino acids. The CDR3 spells CASSPIFGGGNQPQHF. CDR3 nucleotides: TGTGCCAGCTCACCAATATTTGGGGGTGGCAATCAGCCCCAGCATTTT.

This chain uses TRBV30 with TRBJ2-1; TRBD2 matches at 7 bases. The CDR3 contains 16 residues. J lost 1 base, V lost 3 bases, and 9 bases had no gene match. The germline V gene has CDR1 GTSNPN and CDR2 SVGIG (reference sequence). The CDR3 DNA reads TGTGCCTGGAGCTCCTTGGAAGCGGGATCCTACAATGAGCAGTTCTTC. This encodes CAWSSLEAGSYNEQFF.